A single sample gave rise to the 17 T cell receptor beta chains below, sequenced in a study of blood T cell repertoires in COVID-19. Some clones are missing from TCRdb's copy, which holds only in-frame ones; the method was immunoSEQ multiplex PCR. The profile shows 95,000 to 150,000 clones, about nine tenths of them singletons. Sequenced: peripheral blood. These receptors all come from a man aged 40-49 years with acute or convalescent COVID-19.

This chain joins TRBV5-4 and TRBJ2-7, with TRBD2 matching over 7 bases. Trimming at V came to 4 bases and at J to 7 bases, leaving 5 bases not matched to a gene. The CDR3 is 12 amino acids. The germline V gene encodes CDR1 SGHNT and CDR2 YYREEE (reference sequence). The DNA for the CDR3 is TGTGCCAGCAGCCGACTAGCAGGGGAGCAGTACTTC. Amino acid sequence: CASSRLAGEQYF.

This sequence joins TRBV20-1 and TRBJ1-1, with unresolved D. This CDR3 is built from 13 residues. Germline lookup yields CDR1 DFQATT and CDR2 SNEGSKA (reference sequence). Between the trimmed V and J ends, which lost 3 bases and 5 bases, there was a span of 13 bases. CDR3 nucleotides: TGCAGTGCTAGTGACGGGGTTTGGACTGAAGCTTTCTTT. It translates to CSASDGVWTEAFF.

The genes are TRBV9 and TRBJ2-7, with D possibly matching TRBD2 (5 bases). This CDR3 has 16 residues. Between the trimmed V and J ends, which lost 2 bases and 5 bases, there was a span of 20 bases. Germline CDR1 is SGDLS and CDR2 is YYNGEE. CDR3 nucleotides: TGTGCCAGCAGCGTTGCTCTTGGAGGAAGTGTAAACGAGCAGTACTTC. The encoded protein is CASSVALGGSVNEQYF.

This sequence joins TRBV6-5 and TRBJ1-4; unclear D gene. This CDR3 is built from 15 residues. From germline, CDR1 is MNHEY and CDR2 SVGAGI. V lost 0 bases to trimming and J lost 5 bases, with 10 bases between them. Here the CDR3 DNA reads TGTGCCAGCAGTTACTCGCGGGGTTCGAATGAAAAACTGTTTTTT. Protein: CASSYSRGSNEKLFF.

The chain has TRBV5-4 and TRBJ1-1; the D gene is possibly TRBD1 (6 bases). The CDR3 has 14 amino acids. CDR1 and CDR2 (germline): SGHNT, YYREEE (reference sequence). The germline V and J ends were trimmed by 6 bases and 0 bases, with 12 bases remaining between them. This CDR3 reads CASNIQGVNTEAFF. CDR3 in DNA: TGTGCCAGCAACATACAGGGTGTGAACACTGAAGCTTTCTTT.

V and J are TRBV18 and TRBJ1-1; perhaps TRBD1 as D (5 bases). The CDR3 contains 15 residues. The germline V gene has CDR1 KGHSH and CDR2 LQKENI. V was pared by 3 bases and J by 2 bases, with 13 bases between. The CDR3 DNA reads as TGTGCCAGCTCACCCAGTTCCGGACATAACACTGAAGCTTTCTTT. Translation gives CASSPSSGHNTEAFF. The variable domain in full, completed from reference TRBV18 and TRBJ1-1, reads NAGVMQNPRHLVRRRGQEARLRCSPMKGHSHVYWYRQLPEEGLKFMVYLQKENIIDESGMPKERFSAEFPKEGPSILRIQQVVRGDSAAYFCASSPSSGHNTEAFFGQGTRLTVV.

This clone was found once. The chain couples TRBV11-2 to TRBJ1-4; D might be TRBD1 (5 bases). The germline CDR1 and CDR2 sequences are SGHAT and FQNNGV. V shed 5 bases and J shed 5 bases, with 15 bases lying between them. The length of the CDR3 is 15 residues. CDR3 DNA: TGTGCCAGCAGCCGTAACCGGGGGGGGAATGAAAAACTGTTTTTT. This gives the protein CASSRNRGGNEKLFF.

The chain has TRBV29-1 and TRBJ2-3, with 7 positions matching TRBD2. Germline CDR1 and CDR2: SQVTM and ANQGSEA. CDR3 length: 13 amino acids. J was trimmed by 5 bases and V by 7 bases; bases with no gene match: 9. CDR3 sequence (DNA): TGCAGCGCCCTTAGCGGGCGGGTAGATACGCAGTATTTT. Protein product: CSALSGRVDTQYF.

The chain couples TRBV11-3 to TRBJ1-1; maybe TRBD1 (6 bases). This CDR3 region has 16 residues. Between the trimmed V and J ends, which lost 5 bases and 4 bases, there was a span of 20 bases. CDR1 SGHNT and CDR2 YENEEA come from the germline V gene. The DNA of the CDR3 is TGTGCCAGCAGCCAGACCTCGGGGGCGGGGGCCACTGAAGCTTTCTTT. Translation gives CASSQTSGAGATEAFF.

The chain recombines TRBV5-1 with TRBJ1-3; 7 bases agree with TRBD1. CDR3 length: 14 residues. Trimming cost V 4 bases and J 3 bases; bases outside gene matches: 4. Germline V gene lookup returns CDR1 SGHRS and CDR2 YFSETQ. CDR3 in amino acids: CASSPTGNGNTIYF. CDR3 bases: TGCGCCAGCAGCCCGACAGGGAATGGAAACACCATATATTTT.

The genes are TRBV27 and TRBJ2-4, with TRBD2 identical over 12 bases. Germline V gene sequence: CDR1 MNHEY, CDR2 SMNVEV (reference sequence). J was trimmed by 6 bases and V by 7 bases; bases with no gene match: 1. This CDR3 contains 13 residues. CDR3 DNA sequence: TGTGCCAGCAAGACTAGCGGGAGAAACATTCAGTACTTC. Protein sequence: CASKTSGRNIQYF.

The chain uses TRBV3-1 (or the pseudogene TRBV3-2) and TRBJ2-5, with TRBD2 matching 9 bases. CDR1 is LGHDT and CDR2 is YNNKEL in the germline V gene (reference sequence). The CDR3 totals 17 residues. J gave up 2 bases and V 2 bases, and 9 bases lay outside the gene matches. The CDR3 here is CASSQILLAGLQETQYF. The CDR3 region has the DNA TGTGCCAGCAGCCAAATCCTCCTAGCGGGATTGCAAGAGACCCAGTACTTC.

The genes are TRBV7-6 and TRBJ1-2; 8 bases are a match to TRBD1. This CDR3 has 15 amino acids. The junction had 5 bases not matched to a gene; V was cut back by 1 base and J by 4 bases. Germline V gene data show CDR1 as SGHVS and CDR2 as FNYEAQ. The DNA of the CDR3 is TGTGCCAGCAGCTTAGTAGGCGGACAGGGCTATGGCTACACCTTC. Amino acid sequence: CASSLVGGQGYGYTF.

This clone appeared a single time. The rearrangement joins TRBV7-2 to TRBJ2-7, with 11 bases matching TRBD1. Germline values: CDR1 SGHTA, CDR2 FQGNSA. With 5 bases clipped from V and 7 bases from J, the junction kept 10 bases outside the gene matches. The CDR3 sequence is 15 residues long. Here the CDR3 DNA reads TGTGCCAGCAGCCCTCGGACAGGGGGCGCGGGTGAGCAGTACTTC. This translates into CASSPRTGGAGEQYF.

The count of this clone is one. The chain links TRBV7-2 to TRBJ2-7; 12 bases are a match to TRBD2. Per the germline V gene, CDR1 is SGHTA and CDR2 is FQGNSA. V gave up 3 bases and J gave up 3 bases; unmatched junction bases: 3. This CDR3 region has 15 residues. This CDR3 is CASSFTSGRNYEQYF. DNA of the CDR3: TGTGCCAGCAGCTTTACTAGCGGGAGGAACTACGAGCAGTACTTC.

The CDR3: CAWSVLRQDGNTIYF. CDR3 sequence (DNA): TGTGCCTGGAGTGTACTTCGTCAAGATGGAAACACCATATATTTT. The chain recombines TRBV30 with TRBJ1-3; D is unclear. This CDR3 has 15 amino acids. Germline loops: CDR1 GTSNPN, CDR2 SVGIG (reference sequence). Trimming cost V 0 bases and J 3 bases, with 12 bases left between them. Full variable domain (outside the CDR3, taken from reference TRBV30 and TRBJ1-3): SQTIHQWPATLVQPVGSPLSLECTVEGTSNPNLYWYRQAAGRGLQLLFYSVGIGQISSEVPQNLSASRPQDRQFILSSKKLLLSDSGFYLCAWSVLRQDGNTIYFGEGSWLTVV.

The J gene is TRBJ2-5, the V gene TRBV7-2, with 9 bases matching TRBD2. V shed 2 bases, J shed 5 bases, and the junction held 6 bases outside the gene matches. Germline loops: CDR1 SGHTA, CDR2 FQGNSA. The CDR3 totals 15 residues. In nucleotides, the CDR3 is TGTGCCAGCAGCTTAACTAGCGGGTCAGGTGAGACCCAGTACTTC. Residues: CASSLTSGSGETQYF.